The clone carrying this T cell receptor beta chain was seen a handful of times. Antigen specificity is unknown. The sample comes from a study of T-cell reconstitution after alpha-beta-depleted transplantation in children. Germline CDR1 SEHNR, CDR2 FQNEAQ (reference sequence). CDR3 length: 16 residues. The V end was cut by 1 base, the J end by 2 bases, with 12 bases between. Unique molecular identifiers were built into the TCRbeta library. MiXCR, run by TCRdb on the PCR reads, gives a single entry per CDR3 protein. The sample records fewer than 750,000 distinct CDR3 sequences, more than 20% being singletons. Overall study findings and caveats: The high TCRbeta diversity at day 60 in some patients came from surviving recipient T cells and thymic progenitors. The origin of alpha-beta T cells about two months after transplant was reportedly several hundred expanded graft clones.

The sample in question was PBMCs, obtained before TCRalphabeta/CD19-depleted stem cell transplant. The rearrangement joins TRBV7-9 to TRBJ2-1, with D possibly called TRBD1 or TRBD2 (5 bases each). The sequence was collected from a boy younger than two with Wiskott-Aldrich syndrome, due to receive a stem cell transplant. The DNA of the CDR3 is TGTGCCAGCAGCTTAGATGGGGGATGGACCTACAATGAGCAGTTCTTC. This sequence encodes CASSLDGGWTYNEQFF.